This T cell receptor beta chain was sequenced during a study of blood T cells in healthy people across ages. Study observations and caveats: Naive CD4+ cell counts and diversity both ran higher in long-lived than in aged donors.

Researchers isolated at least 6 million PBMCs per sample. This CDR3 spans 15 amino acids. V was trimmed by 2 bases and J by 5 bases, leaving 15 bases between them. CDR1 and CDR2 (germline): SGHTA, FQGTGA. A J-beta primer mix and a sample-barcoded 5' primer were used in a second PCR of roughly 7 to 12 cycles. Sequencing yielded, for each sample, at least 3 million paired-end reads carrying CDR3. TCRdb reprocessed the 5' RACE reads with MiXCR, giving one entry per CDR3 protein. Of around 750,000 distinct CDR3 sequences in the sample, 50% to 65% were seen once. A note on this clonotype: Its target is not known.

V and J are TRBV7-3 and TRBJ1-1, with D possibly TRBD1 on 5 matching bases. The source material was blood. The sequence was obtained from a man aged 80 or over in good health. The CDR3 nucleotides read TGTGCCAGCAGCTTATTGTCCGGGGGAGGGACTGAAGCTTTCTTT. Its translation is CASSLLSGGGTEAFF.